The sequence of this T cell receptor beta chain was determined in a study of blood T cell repertoires in COVID-19. Study context: T cells, B-cell-depleted T cells, or PBMCs supplied cDNA or gDNA.

Germline assignment: CDR1 MNHEY and CDR2 SVGAGI. With 7 bases removed from V and 4 bases from J, the gap between germline ends came to 16 bases. This CDR3 spans 14 amino acids. Original processing methods: Amplification of reference gene primers was used by the study to estimate nucleated cell counts. Sequencing was performed with immunoSEQ multiplex PCR; in TCRdb, only in-frame clones are kept and a portion is missing. V and J calls and clone size come straight from that table; D and trimming were deduced from the DNA. The data hold about 180,000 clones, with around 80% observed a single time. J is TRBJ1-1 and V is TRBV6-5; D is unresolved. Sequenced sample: peripheral blood. The source of this sequence is a man in his 70s with active or convalescent COVID-19. This chain's CDR3 is CASMIPQAGTEAFF. DNA of the CDR3: TGTGCCAGCATGATCCCGCAGGCGGGCACTGAAGCTTTCTTT.